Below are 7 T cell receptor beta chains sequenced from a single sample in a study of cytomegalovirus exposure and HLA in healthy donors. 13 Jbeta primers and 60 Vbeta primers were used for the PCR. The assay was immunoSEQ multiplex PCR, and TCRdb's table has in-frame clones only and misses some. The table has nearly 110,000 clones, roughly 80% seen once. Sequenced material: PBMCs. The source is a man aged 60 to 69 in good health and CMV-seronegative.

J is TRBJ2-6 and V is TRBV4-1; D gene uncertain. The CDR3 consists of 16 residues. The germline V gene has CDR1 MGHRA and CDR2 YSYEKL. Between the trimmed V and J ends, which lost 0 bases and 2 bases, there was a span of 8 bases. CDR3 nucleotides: TGCGCCAGCAGCCAAGAGGTCACTGCTGGGGCCAACGTCCTGACTTTC. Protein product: CASSQEVTAGANVLTF.

Here the CDR3 DNA reads TGTGCCAGCAGCCAAGTTACCAACATGAACACTGAAGCTTTCTTT. It translates to CASSQVTNMNTEAFF. The chain combines TRBV14 with TRBJ1-1; D remains ambiguous. The length of the CDR3 is 15 residues. Trimming removed 1 base at V and 0 bases at J, with 9 bases between. Germline CDR1 reads SGHDN; CDR2 reads FVKESK.

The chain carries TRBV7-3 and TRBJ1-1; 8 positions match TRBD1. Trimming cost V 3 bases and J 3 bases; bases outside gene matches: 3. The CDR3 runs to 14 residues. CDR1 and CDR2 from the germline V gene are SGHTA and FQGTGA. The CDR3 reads CASSFQGADTEAFF. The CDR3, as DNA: TGTGCCAGCAGCTTCCAGGGGGCGGACACTGAAGCTTTCTTT.

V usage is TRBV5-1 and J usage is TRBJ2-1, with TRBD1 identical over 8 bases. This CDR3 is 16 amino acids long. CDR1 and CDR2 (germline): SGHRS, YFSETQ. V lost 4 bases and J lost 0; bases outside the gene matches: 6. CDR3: CASSPGTGNSYNEQFF. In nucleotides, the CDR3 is TGCGCCAGCAGCCCGGGGACAGGAAACTCCTACAATGAGCAGTTCTTC. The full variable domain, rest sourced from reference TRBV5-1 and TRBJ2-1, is KAGVTQTPRYLIKTRGQQVTLSCSPISGHRSVSWYQQTPGQGLQFLFEYFSETQRNKGNFPGRFSGRQFSNSRSEMNVSTLELGDSALYLCASSPGTGNSYNEQFFGPGTRLTVL.

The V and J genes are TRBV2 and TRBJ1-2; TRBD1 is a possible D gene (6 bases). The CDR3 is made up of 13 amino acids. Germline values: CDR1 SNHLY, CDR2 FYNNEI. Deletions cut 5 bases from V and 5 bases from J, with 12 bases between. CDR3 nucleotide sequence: TGTGCCAGCAGTACAGGGCCCAGTTATGGCTACACCTTC. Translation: CASSTGPSYGYTF.

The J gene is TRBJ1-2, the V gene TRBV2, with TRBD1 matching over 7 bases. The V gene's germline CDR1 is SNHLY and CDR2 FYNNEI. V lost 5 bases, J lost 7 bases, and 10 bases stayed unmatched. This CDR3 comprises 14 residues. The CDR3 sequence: CASSSRTGSAGYTF. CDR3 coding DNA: TGTGCCAGCAGTTCAAGGACAGGATCGGCTGGCTACACCTTC.

CDR3 amino acids: CASSLVQGAAGNTIYF. CDR3 nucleotide sequence: TGCGCCAGCAGCTTGGTCCAGGGGGCTGCAGGAAACACCATATATTTT. This chain joins TRBV5-1 and TRBJ1-3; 8 positions agree with TRBD1. The CDR3 is 16 residues long. The junction had 6 bases not matched to a gene; V was cut back by 0 bases and J by 4 bases. Germline-derived CDR1 and CDR2 are SGHRS and YFSETQ.